This T cell receptor (beta chain) was sequenced in a study of blood T cell repertoires in COVID-19 (dated by TCRdb to about 2020). For context, the study as a whole: The collaborator samples originated in the United States, Italy and Spain and spanned the acute and convalescent phases of COVID-19. Where available, HLA class I and class II types were taken from metadata supplied by the sample provider and were not determined by assay-based typing. The repertoires were made available in a free public database intended to serve as a resource for research on the immune response to SARS-CoV-2. Samples came from the ongoing ImmuneRACE study (first 160 participants) plus 1,254 subjects from 6 global collaborators. Subjects who had been exposed to COVID-19, were actively infected with it, or had recovered from it provided the deeply sampled blood TCRbeta repertoires that made up the dataset. The prospective study material was composed of cDNA or gDNA derived from T cells, B-cell-depleted T cells, or PBMCs. Sample metadata almost always included a de-identified subject ID, COVID-19 status, age in years and sex.

V is clipped by 3 bases and J by 0 bases, and the sequence between their germline boundaries is 10 bases long. The germline V gene (reference sequence) yields DFQATT for CDR1 and SNEGSKA for CDR2. The CDR3 has 14 amino acids, counting the end cysteine and phenylalanine. Only the CDR3 DNA stays, 42 bases, in frame from base 1. With regard to this clone: Its antigen is still unknown. No base-level quality is on record; no much larger clone is a single base apart.

Each collaborating institution followed its own protocols to collect whole blood in K2EDTA tubes. For TCRbeta analysis, collaborators shipped samples in one of three forms: frozen whole blood, isolated PBMCs, or DNA extracted from either of those sample types. TCRbeta CDR3 regions were amplified from genomic DNA by means of the immunoSEQ Assay, a bias-controlled multiplex PCR. The study's own analysis went as follows. Within the assay, amplification of reference gene primers was used to estimate how many nucleated cells each sample contained. Sequence reads were collapsed and filtered to measure the absolute abundance of every unique TCRbeta CDR3 rearrangement. For each sample, productive Simpson clonality was calculated by taking the square root of Simpson's diversity index across productive rearrangements. Here the immuneACCESS table is served through TCRdb, limited to in-frame sequences with V and J called. Missing clones are a known gap in these copies; in checked studies unresolved V genes cover under half, and the rest lacks a known reason. V, J and clone size derive from that table, while D and trimming were established from the DNA sequence. The sample table contains some 46,000 clones; only one count was recorded for over 80% of them. Less than 9% of the sample comes from the top ten.

The research as a whole found: The quantity of clinical and demographic metadata differed by source and by participant and was supplied without curation.

The material sequenced was peripheral blood. The V gene is TRBV20-1 and the J gene is TRBJ2-3; a weak D assignment points to TRBD1 (5 bases agree). The clonotype originates from a man in his fifties with acute or convalescent COVID-19. In nucleotides, the sequence is TGCAGTGCTAGTCTGGGGCTGAGCACAGATACGCAGTATTTT. Its translation is CSASLGLSTDTQYF.